This paragraph reports one T cell receptor beta chain. The sample comes from a study of PD-1 blockade in mismatch repair-deficient tumors. Method: immunoSEQ multiplex PCR; TCRdb's copy keeps in-frame clones and lacks some. In the table there are some 49,000 clones, more than 65% of which are singletons. Sequences were derived from PBMCs, sampled before pembrolizumab treatment. This clonotype originated in an adult with mismatch repair-deficient cancer.

CDR3 DNA: TGTGCCAGCTCACCAAACTTTGGACAGGGAAACACCGGGGAGCTGTTTTTT. Translated, it gives CASSPNFGQGNTGELFF. The chain joins TRBV18 to TRBJ2-2; TRBD1 matches 8 bases. Per germline, CDR1 KGHSH and CDR2 LQKENI. The CDR3 contains 17 residues. V shed 2 bases, J shed 2 bases, and the junction held 7 bases outside the gene matches.